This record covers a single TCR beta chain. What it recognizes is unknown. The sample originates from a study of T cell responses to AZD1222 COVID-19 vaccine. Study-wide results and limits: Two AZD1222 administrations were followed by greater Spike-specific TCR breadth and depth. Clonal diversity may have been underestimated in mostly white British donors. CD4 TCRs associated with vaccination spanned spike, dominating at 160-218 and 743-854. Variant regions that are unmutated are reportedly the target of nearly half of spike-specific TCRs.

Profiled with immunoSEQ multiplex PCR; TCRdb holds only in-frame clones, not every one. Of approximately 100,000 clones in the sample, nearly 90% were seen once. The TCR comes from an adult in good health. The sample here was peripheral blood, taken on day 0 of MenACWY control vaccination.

The CDR3 region has the DNA TGCAGTGCTGCCGGGGGCCCTGAAGCTTTCTTT. Amino acids: CSAAGGPEAFF. The chain has TRBV20-1 and TRBJ1-1; TRBD1 might be the D (6 bases). The CDR3 is 11 residues long. CDR1 is DFQATT and CDR2 is SNEGSKA in the germline V gene (reference sequence). V was pared by 5 bases and J by 6 bases, with 10 bases between.